This T cell receptor beta chain derives from a study of blood T cell repertoires in COVID-19. Study summary: Acute-phase and convalescent COVID-19 samples originated in the United States, Italy and Spain. T cells, B-cell-depleted T cells, or PBMCs supplied cDNA or gDNA.

Germline trimming cut 0 bases from V and 4 bases from J; bases unmatched to any gene: 7. CDR1 is SGDLS, CDR2 YYNGEE, per germline. This CDR3 region has 16 residues. Seattle patients were enrolled during active infection and followed longitudinally. In the study's own analysis: Nucleated cell counts were estimated from reference gene primer amplification. This table comes from immunoSEQ multiplex PCR, and its TCRdb copy is limited to in-frame clones, with some not included. That table is the source of V, J and clone size, and D and trimming were worked out from the DNA. The sample shows over 150,000 clones, 70% to 85% of them seen only once.

The sequence was obtained from an elderly man with COVID-19, enrolled during active disease. The sample consisted of peripheral blood. The gene calls are TRBV9 and TRBJ1-3; 7 nucleotides agree with TRBD1. The CDR3 sequence: CASSVGGQWGGNTIYF. CDR3 sequence (DNA): TGTGCCAGCAGCGTAGGGGGACAGTGGGGAGGAAACACCATATATTTT. Together with reference TRBV9 and TRBJ1-3, the CDR3 gives the full variable domain: DSGVTQTPKHLITATGQRVTLRCSPRSGDLSVYWYQQSLDQGLQFLIQYYNGEERAKGNILERFSAQQFPDLHSELNLSSLELGDSALYFCASSVGGQWGGNTIYFGEGSWLTVV.